Below, 20 T cell receptor beta chains from the same sample are listed, as sequenced in a study of blood T cell repertoires in COVID-19 (dated by TCRdb to the early 2020s). Libraries were made using the immunoSEQ multiplex PCR assay. The immuneACCESS repertoire file appears here via TCRdb, limited to in-frame rearrangements. These files lack a portion of the clones; in checked studies, under half of the deficit traces to unresolved V genes, and the cause of the others is not known. In all, the sample holds over 9,000 clones, and about 80% of those were seen once. The ten most abundant clones make up about 7.4% of the sample. Source material: peripheral blood. Receptors originate from a man between 65 and 79 years old with active COVID-19.

CDR3 residues: CASSYRDSQEQYF. In nucleotides, the CDR3 is TGTGCCAGCAGTTACCGGGACAGCCAAGAGCAGTACTTC. The chain combines TRBV6-5 with TRBJ2-7; 7 positions match TRBD1. Germline CDR1 and CDR2: MNHEY and SVGAGI. The CDR3 runs 13 residues. Trimming cost V 2 bases and J 7 bases; bases outside gene matches: 5.

The chain has TRBV6-5 and TRBJ1-5, with TRBD1 as a possible D gene (6 bases). V lost 4 bases and J lost 5, with 9 bases in between. Looked up from germline, CDR1 is MNHEY and CDR2 is SVGAGI. The CDR3 spans 13 residues. In DNA form, the CDR3 reads TGTGCCAGCAGTTCCAGGGGAGATCAGCCCCAGCATTTT. Protein sequence: CASSSRGDQPQHF.

The chain employs TRBV18 and TRBJ1-5; the match to TRBD1 covers 8 bases. The CDR3 consists of 15 residues. Germline CDR1 KGHSH, CDR2 LQKENI. Trimming cost V 3 bases and J 3 bases; bases outside gene matches: 4. CDR3 amino acids: CASSPRQGYNQPQHF. CDR3 DNA sequence: TGTGCCAGCTCACCGAGACAGGGGTACAATCAGCCCCAGCATTTT.

The chain employs TRBV6-6 and TRBJ1-2; 7 positions agree with TRBD1. The CDR3 loop spans 13 amino acids. V gave up 7 bases and J gave up 5 bases; unmatched junction bases: 7. Germline CDR1 MNHNY, CDR2 SVGAGI (reference sequence). The CDR3 DNA is TGTGCCAGCACCGGTGACAGGGTATATGGCTACACCTTC. Residues: CASTGDRVYGYTF.

The gene calls are TRBV9 and TRBJ1-3; 7 bases map to TRBD1. CDR3 size: 20 residues. Germline CDR1 is SGDLS and CDR2 is YYNGEE. The ends lost 3 bases at V and 0 bases at J; junction bases unmatched: 18. The CDR3: CASSGQRQGQSFYSGNTIYF. CDR3 nucleotides: TGTGCCAGCAGCGGACAGAGACAGGGCCAATCCTTTTACTCTGGAAACACCATATATTTT.

This clone has just a few counts. The gene calls are TRBV19 and TRBJ2-7; TRBD2 matches at 7 bases. The CDR3 extends over 15 amino acids. Looked up from germline, CDR1 is LNHDA and CDR2 is SQIVND (reference sequence). V lost 5 bases and J lost 2; bases outside the gene matches: 9. The CDR3: CASSSPWGGAYEQYF. The CDR3 DNA follows: TGTGCCAGTAGTTCCCCATGGGGAGGGGCCTACGAGCAGTACTTC.

This clone was recorded once. This chain links TRBV27 with TRBJ1-1, with D hard to call. The V end lost 3 bases, the J end lost 5 bases, and 10 bases lay between the germline ends. The CDR3 contains 13 residues. CDR1 is MNHEY and CDR2 is SMNVEV in the germline V gene (reference sequence). In DNA form, the CDR3 reads TGTGCCAGCAGTTTCAAGCGTGATACTGAAGCTTTCTTT. Its translation is CASSFKRDTEAFF.

The V gene is TRBV12-5, the J gene TRBJ1-4; D is ambiguous. Trimming took off 2 bases at V and 12 bases at J, with 10 bases between the two ends. Germline V gives CDR1 LGHNT, CDR2 FRNRAP. The CDR3 length is 12 residues. The CDR3 bases are TGTGCTAGTGGTTTGAAGGAGCTTCAACTGTTTTTT. Amino acids: CASGLKELQLFF. Full variable domain (remainder filled in from reference TRBV12-5 and TRBJ1-4): DARVTQTPRHKVTEMGQEVTMRCQPILGHNTVFWYRQTMMQGLELLAYFRNRAPLDDSGMPKDRFSAEMPDATLATLKIQPSEPRDSAVYFCASGLKELQLFFGSGTQLSVL.

V and J are TRBV28 and TRBJ1-2; D ambiguous. The germline gives CDR1 MDHEN, CDR2 SYDVKM. This CDR3 is built from 11 residues. Trimming took off 8 bases at V and 9 bases at J, with 13 bases between the two ends. The CDR3 DNA is TGTGCCAGCGTTAAGAGGGATAGCTACACCTTC. Translated, it gives CASVKRDSYTF.

This clone was observed a single time. This sequence joins TRBV28 and TRBJ1-5; TRBD1 is a possible D gene (6 bases). The CDR3 loop spans 16 amino acids. V dropped 6 bases and J dropped 5 bases, with 20 bases sitting between them. The V gene's germline CDR1 is MDHEN and CDR2 SYDVKM. CDR3 coding DNA: TGTGCCAGCAGACGGCTCTGGGGGGGCGGTTATCAGCCCCAGCATTTT. Translation gives CASRRLWGGGYQPQHF.

With respect to this clone: Germline and junction disagree at one end, which may indicate a read error. The V call is TRBV14, the J call TRBJ2-3; 10 bases map to TRBD2. This CDR3 has 15 residues. CDR1 is SGHDN, CDR2 FVKESK, per germline. The CDR3 DNA follows: TGTGCCAGCAGCCCTCGACTAGCGGGTACAGGTACGCAGTATTTT. This codes for CASSPRLAGTGTQYF.

J is TRBJ2-1 and V is TRBV29-1, with no clear D. Germline V gives CDR1 SQVTM, CDR2 ANQGSEA. CDR3 length equals 11 residues. V lost 4 bases and J 7 bases, leaving 8 bases between the germline ends. The CDR3 is CSVANSNEQFF. In DNA form, the CDR3 reads TGCAGCGTTGCTAACTCTAATGAGCAGTTCTTC.

This clone was observed a few times. V gene TRBV30 combines with J gene TRBJ1-5; TRBD1 matches at 7 bases. V was clipped by 6 bases and J by 5 bases; unmatched bases: 7. This CDR3 comprises 13 residues. Germline CDR1 reads GTSNPN; CDR2 reads SVGIG (reference sequence). The DNA of the CDR3 is TGTGCCTGCACGGGACAGTTTGATCAGCCCCAGCATTTT. Encoded protein: CACTGQFDQPQHF.

J is TRBJ2-5 and V is TRBV6-4, with 8 bases that match TRBD2. V gave up 5 bases and J gave up 5 bases; unmatched junction bases: 16. The CDR3 length is 17 residues. Per the germline V gene, CDR1 is MRHNA and CDR2 is SNTAGT. CDR3 sequence reads: CASSPSPAGSGGETQYF. CDR3 bases: TGTGCCAGCAGTCCGAGCCCGGCGGGTTCGGGAGGGGAGACCCAGTACTTC.

The J gene is TRBJ1-2, the V gene TRBV29-1, with unresolved D. The CDR3 has 13 amino acids. CDR1 SQVTM and CDR2 ANQGSEA come from the germline V gene. V lost 6 bases, J lost 2 bases, and 13 bases lay in between. CDR3 sequence (DNA): TGCAGCGTCGGTGAAACCTCAAACTATGGCTACACCTTC. Translating gives CSVGETSNYGYTF.

This clone was seen a handful of times. The rearrangement uses TRBV11-2 and TRBJ2-7; D perhaps matches TRBD2 (6 bases). The CDR3 is 14 residues long. Germline V lookup: CDR1 SGHAT, CDR2 FQNNGV. V was trimmed by 3 bases and J by 3 bases, leaving 12 bases between them. DNA for the CDR3: TGTGCCAGCAGCTTTGGGCCCGGGGGCTACGAGCAGTACTTC. Translating it yields CASSFGPGGYEQYF.

This chain uses TRBV7-2 with TRBJ2-7; perhaps TRBD2 as D (5 bases). This CDR3 region has 15 residues. CDR1 and CDR2 from the germline V gene are SGHTA and FQGNSA. Trimming shortened V by 1 base and J by 4 bases, and 14 bases separated the two germline ends. CDR3 nucleotide sequence: TGTGCCAGCAGCTTAGGAGGGAGCCTCCGTTACGAGCAGTACTTC. Translated, it gives CASSLGGSLRYEQYF.

The chain combines TRBV5-1 with TRBJ2-5; D is unresolved. CDR3 length equals 14 residues. Deletions cut 4 bases from V and 1 base from J, with 11 bases between. Germline V gene sequence: CDR1 SGHRS, CDR2 YFSETQ. The DNA for the CDR3 is TGCGCCAGCAGCCTTGGGCGAAGCCAAGAGACCCAGTACTTC. Protein sequence: CASSLGRSQETQYF.

The chain recombines TRBV5-1 with TRBJ2-2; TRBD1 matches 7 bases. The germline gives CDR1 SGHRS, CDR2 YFSETQ. This CDR3 comprises 15 residues. Trimming removed 4 bases from V and 3 bases from J; junction bases left unmatched: 6. The CDR3 loop reads CASSRGQEYTGELFF. CDR3 in DNA: TGCGCCAGCAGCAGAGGACAGGAGTACACCGGGGAGCTGTTTTTT.

The chain employs TRBV28 and TRBJ2-1; D is possibly TRBD2 (6 bases). Trimming removed 1 base from V and 4 bases from J, with 20 bases in between. The CDR3 covers 18 residues. Germline CDR1 reads MDHEN; CDR2 reads SYDVKM. DNA for the CDR3: TGTGCCAGCAGTTTATCCCCCCCTCTAGCGCATATTTACAATGAGCAGTTCTTC. Translated: CASSLSPPLAHIYNEQFF.